The sequence of this T cell receptor beta chain was determined in a study of identical twins. Germline V CDR1 and CDR2: LGHNT, FRNRAP. The V segment lost 5 bases and the J segment 5 bases; nucleotides outside the gene matches: 10. The CDR3 contains 15 residues. This clonotype was counted only a few times. One entry per CDR3 protein, called by TCRdb with MiXCR from the 5' RACE reads. The sample contains around 960,000 distinct CDR3 sequences, roughly an eighth of which appear only once. The same data also contributed to another study, on yellow fever vaccine responses in identical twins.

The chain links TRBV12-5 to TRBJ2-5; the match to TRBD1 covers 8 bases. The material sequenced was PBMCs. The source is a woman under 30 in good health. The CDR3 is CASGTGQGQVETQYF. As DNA, the CDR3 is TGTGCTAGTGGTACCGGACAGGGACAGGTCGAGACCCAGTACTTC.